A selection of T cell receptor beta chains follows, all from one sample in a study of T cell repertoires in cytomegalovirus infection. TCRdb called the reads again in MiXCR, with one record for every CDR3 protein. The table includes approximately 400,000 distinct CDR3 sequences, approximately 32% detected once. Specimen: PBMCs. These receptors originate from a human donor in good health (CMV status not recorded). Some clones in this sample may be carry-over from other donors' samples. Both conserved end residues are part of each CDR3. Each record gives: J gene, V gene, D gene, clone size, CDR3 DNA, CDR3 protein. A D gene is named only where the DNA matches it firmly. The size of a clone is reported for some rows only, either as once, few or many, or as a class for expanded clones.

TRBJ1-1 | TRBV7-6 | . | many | TGTGCCAGCAGCCCCGCCGGGTTGAACACTGAAGCTTTCTTT | CASSPAGLNTEAFF
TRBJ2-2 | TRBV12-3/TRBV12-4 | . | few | TGTGCCATAGATAGAGGGACCGGGGAGCTGTTTTTT | CAIDRGTGELFF
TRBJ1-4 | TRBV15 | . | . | TGTGCCACCAGCCCCCAGAAAACTGTTGGGGGGGTTAATGAAAAACTGTTTTTT | CATSPQKTVGGVNEKLFF
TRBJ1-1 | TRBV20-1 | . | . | TGCAGTGCTAGTCACCGAGGAAGAGCTTTCTTT | CSASHRGRAFF
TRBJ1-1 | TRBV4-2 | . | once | TGTGCCAGCAGCCAATCCGCAGTGAACACTGAAGCTTTCTTT | CASSQSAVNTEAFF
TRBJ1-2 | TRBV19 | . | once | TGTGCCAGTAGTATCGACAGGACCGATAACTATGGCTACACCTTC | CASSIDRTDNYGYTF
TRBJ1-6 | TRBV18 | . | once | TGTGCCAGCTCAAAACAGGGTTTGTCACCCCTCCACTTT | CASSKQGLSPLHF
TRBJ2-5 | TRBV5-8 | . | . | TGTGCCAGCACACTCAGGGGATTACCAGAGACCCAGTACTTC | CASTLRGLPETQYF
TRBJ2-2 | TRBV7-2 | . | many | TGTGCCAGCAGCTTAGGGGGACTCACGAAAACCGGGGAGCTGTTTTTT | CASSLGGLTKTGELFF
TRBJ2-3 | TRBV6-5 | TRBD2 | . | TGTGCCAGCAGTGAGACTAGCGGGGGGGCAATCAGCACAGATACGCAGTATTTT | CASSETSGGAISTDTQYF
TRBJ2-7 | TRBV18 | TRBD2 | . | TGTGCCAGCTCACTAGGACTAGCGGGGGGCGAGCAGTACTTC | CASSLGLAGGEQYF
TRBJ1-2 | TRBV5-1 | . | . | TGCGCCAGCAGCGATCTTGAGGGACATGGCTACACCTTC | CASSDLEGHGYTF
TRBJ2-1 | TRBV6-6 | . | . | TGTGCCAGCAGTTACCTAGGGGAGCAGTTCTTC | CASSYLGEQFF
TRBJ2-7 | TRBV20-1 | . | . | TGCAGTGTGGAGGGCGGGGCCCGATCCTACGAGCAGTACTTC | CSVEGGARSYEQYF
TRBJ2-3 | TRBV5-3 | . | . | TGTGCCAGCAGCTCGCGGACAGTCTCGACAACAGATACGCAGTATTTT | CASSSRTVSTTDTQYF
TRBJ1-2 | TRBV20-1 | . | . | TGCAGTGCTTACGGGCGATTATATGGCTACACCTTC | CSAYGRLYGYTF
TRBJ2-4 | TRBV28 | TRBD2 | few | TGTGCCAGCACGGGGGGGACTAGGTCTATTCAGTACTTC | CASTGGTRSIQYF
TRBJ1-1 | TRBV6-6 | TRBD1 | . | TGTGCCAGCAGTTACGGGACAGCAACTGAAGCTTTCTTT | CASSYGTATEAFF
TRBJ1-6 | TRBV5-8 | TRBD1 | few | TGTGCCAGCAGCAAAACCGGGACAGGGTATTCACCCCTCCACTTT | CASSKTGTGYSPLHF
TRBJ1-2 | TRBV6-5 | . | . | TGTGCCAGCAGTTACCGGCAGGGAAATCCAGATGGCTACACCTTC | CASSYRQGNPDGYTF
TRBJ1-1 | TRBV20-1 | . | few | TGCAGTGCTAGAGATCTTGACGACTTGAACACTGAAGCTTTCTTT | CSARDLDDLNTEAFF
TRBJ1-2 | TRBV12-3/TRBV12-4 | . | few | TGTGCCAGCAGTCTGGGCAAAAAAATTGGCTACACCTTC | CASSLGKKIGYTF
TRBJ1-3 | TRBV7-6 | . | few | TGTGCCAGCAGCCTACGGCGGAGTGCCACCATATATTTT | CASSLRRSATIYF
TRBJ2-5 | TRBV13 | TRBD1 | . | TGTGCCAGCAGCACACACGGACAGGTCCAAGAGACCCAGTACTTC | CASSTHGQVQETQYF
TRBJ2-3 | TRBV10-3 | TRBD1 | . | TGTGCCACCTCGGACAGGGAAAGCACAGATACGCAGTATTTT | CATSDRESTDTQYF
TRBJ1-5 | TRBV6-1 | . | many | TGTGCCAGCAGTCTCGGACCCACTAGCAATCAGCCCCAGCATTTT | CASSLGPTSNQPQHF
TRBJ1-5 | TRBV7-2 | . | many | TGTGCCAGCAGCTTCGCTGGGACACTGTATAGCAATCAGCCCCAGCATTTT | CASSFAGTLYSNQPQHF
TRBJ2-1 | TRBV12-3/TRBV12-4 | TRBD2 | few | TGTGCCAGCAGTGCGAGCGGGGGGAGGAATGAGCAGTTCTTC | CASSASGGRNEQFF
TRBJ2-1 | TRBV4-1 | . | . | TGCGCCAGCAGCCAAGGCCGGGACACATACTATAGTGAGCAGTTCTTC | CASSQGRDTYYSEQFF
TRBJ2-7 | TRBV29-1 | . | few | TGCAGCGTAGCCGGGACTGAAGATGCATACGAGCAGTACTTC | CSVAGTEDAYEQYF
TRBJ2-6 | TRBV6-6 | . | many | TGTGCCAGCAGTACCAGGGTTCTGGGGGCCAACGTCCTGACTTTC | CASSTRVLGANVLTF
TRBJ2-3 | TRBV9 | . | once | TGTGCCAGCAGCGTAGTACCTAGGGGTGAAGATACGCAGTATTTT | CASSVVPRGEDTQYF
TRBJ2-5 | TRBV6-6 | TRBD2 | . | TGTGCCAGCAGTTACTCGGGACTAGCGGGGGCACTCCGTCAAGAGACCCAGTACTTC | CASSYSGLAGALRQETQYF
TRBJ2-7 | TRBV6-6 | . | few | TGTGCCAGTATGGGGGTCTCCTACGAGCAGTACTTC | CASMGVSYEQYF
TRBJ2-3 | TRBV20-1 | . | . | TGCAGTGCTAGAGTAGGGAGTACAGATACGCAGTATTTT | CSARVGSTDTQYF
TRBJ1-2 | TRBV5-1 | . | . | TGCGCCAGCAGAGGGACATATTATGGCTACACCTTC | CASRGTYYGYTF
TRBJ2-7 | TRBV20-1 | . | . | TGCAGTGCTAGAGATCTACAGGCTTCCTACGAGCAGTACTTC | CSARDLQASYEQYF
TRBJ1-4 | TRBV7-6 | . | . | TGTGCCAGCAGCTCTGGACAGTATGAAAAACTGTTTTTT | CASSSGQYEKLFF
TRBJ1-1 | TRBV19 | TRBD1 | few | TGTGCCAGTAAATTTACAGGGGAATCGACCGGAGCTTTCTTT | CASKFTGESTGAFF